This T cell receptor (beta chain) was captured in a study of blood T cell repertoires in COVID-19. The protocol was immunoSEQ multiplex PCR, while the TCRdb copy is restricted to in-frame clones and leaves out a portion. The sample yields around 130,000 clones, just under 90% seen once. The CDR3 contains 13 residues. V was pared by 7 bases and J by 5 bases, with 3 bases of the junction left unmatched. CDR1 and CDR2 (germline): MDHEN, SYDVKM. The sequencing input was peripheral blood. The chain uses TRBV28 and TRBJ2-2, with 8 nucleotides matching TRBD2. This TCR derives from a woman in her forties or fifties with acute or convalescent COVID-19. Here the CDR3 DNA reads TGTGCCAGCACCGGGAGGGGAACCGGGGAGCTGTTTTTT. Its translation: CASTGRGTGELFF.